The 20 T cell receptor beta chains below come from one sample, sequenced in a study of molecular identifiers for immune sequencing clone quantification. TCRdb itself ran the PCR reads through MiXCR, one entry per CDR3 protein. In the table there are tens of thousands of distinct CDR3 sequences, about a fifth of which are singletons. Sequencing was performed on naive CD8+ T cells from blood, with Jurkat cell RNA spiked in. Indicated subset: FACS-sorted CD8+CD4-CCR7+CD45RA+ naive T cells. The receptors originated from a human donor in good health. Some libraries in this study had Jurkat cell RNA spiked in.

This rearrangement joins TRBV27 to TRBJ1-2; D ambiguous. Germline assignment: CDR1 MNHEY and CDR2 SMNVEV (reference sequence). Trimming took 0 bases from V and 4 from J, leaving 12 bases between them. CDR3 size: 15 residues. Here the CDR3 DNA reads TGTGCCAGCAGTTTATCGGCAACATCTAGCTATGGCTACACCTTC. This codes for CASSLSATSSYGYTF.

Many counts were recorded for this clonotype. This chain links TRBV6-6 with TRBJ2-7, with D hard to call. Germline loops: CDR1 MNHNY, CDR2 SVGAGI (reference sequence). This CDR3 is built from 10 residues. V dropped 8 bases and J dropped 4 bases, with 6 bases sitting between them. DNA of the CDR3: TGTGCCAGCCCCAATTACGAGCAGTACTTC. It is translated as CASPNYEQYF.

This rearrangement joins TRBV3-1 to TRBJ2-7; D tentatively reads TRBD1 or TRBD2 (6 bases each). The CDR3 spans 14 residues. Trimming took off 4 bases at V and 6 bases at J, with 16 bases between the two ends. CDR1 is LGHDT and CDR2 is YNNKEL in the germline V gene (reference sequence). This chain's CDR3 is CASSRPDRGPEQYF. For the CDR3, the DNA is TGTGCCAGCAGCCGACCAGACCGGGGGCCCGAGCAGTACTTC.

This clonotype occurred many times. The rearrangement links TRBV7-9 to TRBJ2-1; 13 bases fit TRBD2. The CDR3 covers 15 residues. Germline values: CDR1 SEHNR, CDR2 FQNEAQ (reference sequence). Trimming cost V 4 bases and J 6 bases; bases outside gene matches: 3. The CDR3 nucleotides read TGTGCCAGCAGCTCCAGGACTAGCGGGAGCAATGAGCAGTTCTTC. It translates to CASSSRTSGSNEQFF.

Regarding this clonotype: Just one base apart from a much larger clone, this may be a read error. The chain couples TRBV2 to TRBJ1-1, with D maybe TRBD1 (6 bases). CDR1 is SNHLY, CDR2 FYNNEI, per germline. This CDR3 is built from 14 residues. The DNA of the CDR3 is TGTGCCAGCGAACCCCCAGGGGTGGGAACTGAAGCTCTCTTT. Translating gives CASEPPGVGTEALF.

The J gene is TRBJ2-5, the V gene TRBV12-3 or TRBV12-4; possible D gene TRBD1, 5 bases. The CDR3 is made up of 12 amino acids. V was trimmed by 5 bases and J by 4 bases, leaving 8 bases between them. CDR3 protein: CASSPGAETQYF. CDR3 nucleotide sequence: TGTGCCAGCAGTCCTGGGGCAGAGACCCAGTACTTC.

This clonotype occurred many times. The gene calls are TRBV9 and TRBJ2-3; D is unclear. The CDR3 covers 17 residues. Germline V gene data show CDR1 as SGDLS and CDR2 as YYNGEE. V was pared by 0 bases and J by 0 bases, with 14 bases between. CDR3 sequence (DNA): TGTGCCAGCAGCGTAGCTACTCGGTTGTCTAGCACAGATACGCAGTATTTT. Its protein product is CASSVATRLSSTDTQYF.

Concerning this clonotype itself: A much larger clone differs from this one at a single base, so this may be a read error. CDR3 in amino acids: CASSPSGTGTYKQYF. The CDR3 nucleotides read TGTGCCAGCAGCCCAAGCGGGACAGGGACCTACAAGCAGTACTTC. The rearrangement links TRBV4-2 to TRBJ2-7; 9 bases fit TRBD1. The CDR3 is made up of 15 amino acids. Germline V gene sequence: CDR1 LGHNA, CDR2 YNFKEQ.

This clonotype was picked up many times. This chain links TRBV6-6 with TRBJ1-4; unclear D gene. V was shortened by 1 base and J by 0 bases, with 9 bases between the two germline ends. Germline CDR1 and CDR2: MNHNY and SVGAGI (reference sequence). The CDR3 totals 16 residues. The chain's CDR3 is CASSYLGLATNEKLFF. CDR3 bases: TGTGCCAGCAGTTACTTGGGCCTTGCAACTAATGAAAAACTGTTTTTT.

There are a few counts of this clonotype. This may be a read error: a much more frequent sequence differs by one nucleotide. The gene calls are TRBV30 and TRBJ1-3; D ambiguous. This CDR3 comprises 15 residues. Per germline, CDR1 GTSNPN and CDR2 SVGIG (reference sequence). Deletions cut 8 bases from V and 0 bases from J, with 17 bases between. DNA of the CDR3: TGTGCCCGGACCCCGGACGGAAACTCTGGAAACACCATATATTTT. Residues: CARTPDGNSGNTIYF.

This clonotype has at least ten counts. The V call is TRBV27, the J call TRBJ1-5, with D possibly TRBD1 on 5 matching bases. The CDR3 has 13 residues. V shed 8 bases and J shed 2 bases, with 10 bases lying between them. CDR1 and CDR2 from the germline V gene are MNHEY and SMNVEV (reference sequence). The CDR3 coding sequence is TGTGCCAGCGGCGGGGGAGGCAATCAGCCCCAGCATTTT. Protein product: CASGGGGNQPQHF.

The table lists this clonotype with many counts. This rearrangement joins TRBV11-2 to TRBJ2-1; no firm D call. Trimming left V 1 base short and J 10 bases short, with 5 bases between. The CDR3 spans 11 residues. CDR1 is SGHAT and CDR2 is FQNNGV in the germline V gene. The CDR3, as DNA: TGTGCCAGCAGCTTAGGCTCCGAGCAGTTCTTC. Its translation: CASSLGSEQFF.

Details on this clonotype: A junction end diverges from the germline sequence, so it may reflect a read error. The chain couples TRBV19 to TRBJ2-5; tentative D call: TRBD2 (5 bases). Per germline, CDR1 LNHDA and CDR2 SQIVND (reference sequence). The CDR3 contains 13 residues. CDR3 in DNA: TGTGCCAGTGGTATAGTCGGCGGGGAGACCCAGTACTTC. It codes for CASGIVGGETQYF.

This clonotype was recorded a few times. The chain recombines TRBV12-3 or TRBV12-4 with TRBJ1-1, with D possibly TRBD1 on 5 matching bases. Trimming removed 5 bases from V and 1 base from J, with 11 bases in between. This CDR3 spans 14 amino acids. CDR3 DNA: TGTGCCAGCAGTCCCGGGACGGCGAACACTGAAGCTTTCTTT. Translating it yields CASSPGTANTEAFF.

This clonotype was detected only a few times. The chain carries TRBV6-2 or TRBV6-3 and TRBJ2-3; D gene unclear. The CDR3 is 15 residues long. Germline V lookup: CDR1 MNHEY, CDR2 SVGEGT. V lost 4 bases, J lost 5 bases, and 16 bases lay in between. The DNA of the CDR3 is TGTGCCAGCAGTTGGTTGGTAACCTCGCAAGATACGCAGTATTTT. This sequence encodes CASSWLVTSQDTQYF.

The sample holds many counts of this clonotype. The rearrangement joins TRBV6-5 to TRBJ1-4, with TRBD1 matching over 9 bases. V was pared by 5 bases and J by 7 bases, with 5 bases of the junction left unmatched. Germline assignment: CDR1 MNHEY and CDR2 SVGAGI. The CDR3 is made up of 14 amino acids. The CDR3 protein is CASSTGQGFEKLFF. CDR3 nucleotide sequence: TGTGCCAGCAGTACAGGACAGGGGTTTGAAAAACTGTTTTTT.

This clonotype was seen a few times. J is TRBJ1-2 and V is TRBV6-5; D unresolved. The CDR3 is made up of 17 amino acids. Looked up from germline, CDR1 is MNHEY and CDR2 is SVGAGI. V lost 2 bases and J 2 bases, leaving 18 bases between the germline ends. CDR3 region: CASSYRRIPPLNYGYTF. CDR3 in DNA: TGTGCCAGCAGTTACAGACGGATTCCACCCCTCAACTATGGCTACACCTTC.

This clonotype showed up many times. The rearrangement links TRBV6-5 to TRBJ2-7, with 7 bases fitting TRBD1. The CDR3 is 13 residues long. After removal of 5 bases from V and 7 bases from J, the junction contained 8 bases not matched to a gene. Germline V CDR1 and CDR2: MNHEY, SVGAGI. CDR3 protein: CASSTGQAREQYF. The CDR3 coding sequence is TGTGCCAGCAGTACAGGACAGGCGCGGGAGCAGTACTTC.

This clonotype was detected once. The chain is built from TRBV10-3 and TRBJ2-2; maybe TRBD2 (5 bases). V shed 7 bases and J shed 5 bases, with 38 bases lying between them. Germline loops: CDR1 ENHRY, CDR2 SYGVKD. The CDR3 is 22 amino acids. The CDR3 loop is CAINGRSLVGERKGIGTGELFF. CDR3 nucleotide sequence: TGTGCCATCAACGGACGCTCCCTTGTTGGCGAGCGGAAGGGTATTGGGACCGGGGAGCTGTTTTTT.

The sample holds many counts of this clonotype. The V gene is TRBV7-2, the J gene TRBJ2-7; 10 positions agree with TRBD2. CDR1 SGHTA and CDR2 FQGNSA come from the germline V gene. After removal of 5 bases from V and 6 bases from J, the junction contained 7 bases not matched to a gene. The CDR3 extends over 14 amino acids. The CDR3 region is CASSLLAGVAEQYF. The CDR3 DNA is TGTGCCAGCAGCCTTCTAGCGGGAGTAGCCGAGCAGTACTTC.